The next 24 T cell receptor beta chains were all read from a single sample in a study of shared clonotypes between healthy human individuals. Sequenced by immunoSEQ multiplex PCR; TCRdb stores in-frame clones only, minus some. The data contain hundreds of thousands of clones, around 67% of them singletons. The specimen was memory CD4+ T cells sorted from blood. Subset indicated: CD45RA-negative fraction. These receptors came from a woman aged 25 to 39 in good health.

This sequence joins TRBV27 and TRBJ2-7; TRBD1 matches at 9 bases. Germline values: CDR1 MNHEY, CDR2 SMNVEV (reference sequence). V shed 5 bases, J shed 5 bases, and the junction held 13 bases outside the gene matches. The CDR3 consists of 16 residues. Here the CDR3 reads CASSPQQGAFFNEQYF. As DNA, the CDR3 is TGTGCCAGCAGTCCCCAACAGGGGGCATTCTTCAACGAGCAGTACTTC.

The chain has TRBV18 and TRBJ2-3; 11 bases line up with TRBD2. The CDR3 consists of 15 residues. Per the germline V gene, CDR1 is KGHSH and CDR2 is LQKENI. J lost 7 bases, V lost 0 bases, and 3 bases had no gene match. CDR3 sequence reads: CASSPPGLAAHTQYF. The CDR3, as DNA: TGTGCCAGCTCACCACCGGGACTAGCGGCCCATACGCAGTATTTT.

This clone came up once. J is TRBJ1-6 and V is TRBV30; maybe TRBD1 (6 bases). The germline CDR1 and CDR2 sequences are GTSNPN and SVGIG (reference sequence). The V and J ends lost 8 bases and 7 bases respectively, with 12 bases between them. The CDR3 consists of 12 residues. CDR3 residues: CARNRDNSPLHF. CDR3 nucleotides: TGTGCCCGTAACAGGGACAATTCACCCCTCCACTTT.

The chain couples TRBV7-9 to TRBJ1-5; D remains ambiguous. V was pared by 3 bases and J by 1 base, with 13 bases between. The CDR3 consists of 16 residues. CDR1 and CDR2 (germline): SEHNR, FQNEAQ (reference sequence). CDR3 sequence: CASSLVPGQSNQPQHF. The CDR3 nucleotides read TGTGCCAGCAGCTTGGTGCCCGGGCAGAGCAATCAGCCCCAGCATTTT.

This clone turned up a few times. The chain has TRBV11-3 and TRBJ2-1; D could derive from TRBD1 or TRBD2 (5 bases each). This CDR3 is built from 18 residues. Trimming removed 5 bases at V and 0 bases at J, with 20 bases between. CDR1 SGHNT and CDR2 YENEEA come from the germline V gene. The CDR3 region has the DNA TGTGCCAGCAGCCCATCAATTTCGGGACCGTACTCCTACAATGAGCAGTTCTTC. This encodes CASSPSISGPYSYNEQFF. The variable domain in full, with the rest retrieved from reference TRBV11-3 and TRBJ2-1, is EAGVVQSPRYKIIEKKQPVAFWCNPISGHNTLYWYLQNLGQGPELLIRYENEEAVDDSQLPKDRFSAERLKGVDSTLKIQPAELGDSAVYLCASSPSISGPYSYNEQFFGPGTRLTVL.

The rearrangement links TRBV7-9 to TRBJ2-3; 7 bases are a match to TRBD2. CDR1 and CDR2 (germline): SEHNR, FQNEAQ (reference sequence). CDR3 length equals 15 residues. J was trimmed by 2 bases and V by 5 bases; bases with no gene match: 7. The DNA for the CDR3 is TGTGCCAGCAGCCCCCATGCGGGAGTCACAGATACGCAGTATTTT. Translated: CASSPHAGVTDTQYF.

V and J are TRBV29-1 and TRBJ2-7, with TRBD1 identical over 9 bases. The CDR3 spans 13 residues. V lost 4 bases and J lost 2; bases outside the gene matches: 3. CDR1 is SQVTM and CDR2 is ANQGSEA in the germline V gene. CDR3 sequence (DNA): TGCAGCGTTGGGCGACAGGGGGCCTACGAGCAGTACTTC. Its translation: CSVGRQGAYEQYF.

The table lists this clone with a few counts. The gene calls are TRBV7-8 and TRBJ1-5; D not resolved. Trimming pared 5 bases from V and 7 bases from J, leaving 15 bases between. The CDR3 runs 14 residues. From germline, CDR1 is SGHVS and CDR2 FQNEAQ. CDR3 nucleotide sequence: TGTGCCAGCAGCCTAGAGTTTTTAGACCAGCCCCAGCATTTT. Protein product: CASSLEFLDQPQHF.

The chain has TRBV28 and TRBJ1-5, with D perhaps TRBD1 (5 bases). Trimming cost V 8 bases and J 2 bases, with 16 bases left between them. This CDR3 spans 15 amino acids. CDR1 MDHEN and CDR2 SYDVKM come from the germline V gene. CDR3 loop: CASAGVDAGNQPQHF. CDR3 nucleotide sequence: TGTGCCAGCGCGGGGGTGGATGCGGGCAATCAGCCCCAGCATTTT.

V and J are TRBV27 and TRBJ2-2; 7 bases align to TRBD1. Germline CDR1 and CDR2: MNHEY and SMNVEV (reference sequence). The CDR3 is 14 residues long. The J segment lost 3 bases and the V segment lost 6 bases, leaving 4 bases of the junction unmatched. Here the CDR3 reads CASSRDRDTGELFF. In nucleotides, the CDR3 is TGTGCCAGCAGCCGGGACAGAGACACCGGGGAGCTGTTTTTT.

The rearrangement uses TRBV5-4 and TRBJ2-3; D is perhaps TRBD2 (5 bases). Germline lookup yields CDR1 SGHNT and CDR2 YYREEE (reference sequence). V was trimmed by 1 base and J by 3 bases, leaving 6 bases between them. The CDR3 length is 13 residues. This CDR3 is CASSLSGTDTQYF. The DNA of the CDR3 is TGTGCCAGCAGCTTGTCGGGAACAGATACGCAGTATTTT.

The chain has TRBV30 and TRBJ2-1; the D gene could be TRBD1 or TRBD2 (5 bases each). This CDR3 comprises 13 residues. From germline, CDR1 is GTSNPN and CDR2 SVGIG (reference sequence). V was clipped by 7 bases and J by 6 bases, with 16 bases between them. Here the CDR3 reads CAYTRGSVNEQFF. CDR3 in DNA: TGTGCCTACACTAGGGGTAGCGTCAATGAGCAGTTCTTC. Combining the CDR3 with reference TRBV30 and TRBJ2-1 gives the whole variable domain SQTIHQWPATLVQPVGSPLSLECTVEGTSNPNLYWYRQAAGRGLQLLFYSVGIGQISSEVPQNLSASRPQDRQFILSSKKLLLSDSGFYLCAYTRGSVNEQFFGPGTRLTVL.

The V gene is TRBV28, the J gene TRBJ2-7; possibly TRBD1 for D (6 bases). V shed 2 bases and J shed 2 bases, with 13 bases lying between them. Germline lookup yields CDR1 MDHEN and CDR2 SYDVKM. The CDR3 loop spans 15 amino acids. The DNA for the CDR3 is TGTGCCAGCAGTTTAGAGCCGGACAGAACCTACGAGCAGTACTTC. It yields the protein CASSLEPDRTYEQYF.

The chain recombines TRBV7-2 with TRBJ2-7, with a weak D call TRBD2 (6 bases). The CDR3 totals 13 residues. Between the trimmed V and J ends, which lost 4 bases and 4 bases, there was a span of 11 bases. Germline CDR1 and CDR2: SGHTA and FQGNSA. In DNA, the CDR3 is TGTGCCAGCAGCTCTAATAGCGGTTACGAGCAGTACTTC. It codes for CASSSNSGYEQYF.

The chain combines TRBV27 with TRBJ1-3; no definite D call. V dropped 3 bases and J dropped 8 bases, with 8 bases sitting between them. Germline V gene data show CDR1 as MNHEY and CDR2 as SMNVEV (reference sequence). The CDR3 covers 12 residues. The CDR3 is CASSFRLHTIYF. The CDR3 region has the DNA TGTGCCAGCAGTTTCCGACTCCACACCATATATTTT.

V gene TRBV7-9 combines with J gene TRBJ2-7; maybe TRBD2 (5 bases). Germline V gives CDR1 SEHNR, CDR2 FQNEAQ (reference sequence). V was pared by 0 bases and J by 1 base, with 10 bases between. The CDR3 length is 15 residues. CDR3 DNA sequence: TGTGCCAGCAGCTTAGCGGCGAGCGGTTCCTACGAGCAGTACTTC. Protein sequence: CASSLAASGSYEQYF.

This clone was seen more than once but under ten times. V and J are TRBV19 and TRBJ2-1, with D possibly matching TRBD1 (6 bases). The germline V gene encodes CDR1 LNHDA and CDR2 SQIVND (reference sequence). There are 16 residues in the CDR3. V was clipped by 0 bases and J by 0 bases, with 9 bases between them. The CDR3 DNA reads TGTGCCAGTAGTATAGACAAAGGGGGCTCCTACAATGAGCAGTTCTTC. This codes for CASSIDKGGSYNEQFF.

V is TRBV28 and J is TRBJ1-2; maybe TRBD1 (6 bases). The CDR3 runs to 13 residues. The V end lost 8 bases, the J end lost 3 bases, and 13 bases lay between the germline ends. Germline V gives CDR1 MDHEN, CDR2 SYDVKM. The CDR3 nucleotides read TGTGCCAGCCGGGGGGGGCAGGACTATGGCTACACCTTC. Translation gives CASRGGQDYGYTF.

The chain recombines TRBV6-4 with TRBJ2-1; 10 bases are a match to TRBD2. The CDR3 spans 17 residues. Germline lookup yields CDR1 MRHNA and CDR2 SNTAGT. Unmatched junction bases numbered 6, after V lost 2 bases and J lost 2 bases. As DNA, the CDR3 is TGTGCCAGCAGTGACAGGCCTAGCGGGAGTCCCTACAATGAGCAGTTCTTC. The encoded protein is CASSDRPSGSPYNEQFF.

Regarding this clone: Different DNA sequences within this sample yield the same CDR3. The J gene is TRBJ1-5, the V gene TRBV19; 8 bases are shared with TRBD1. Germline lookup yields CDR1 LNHDA and CDR2 SQIVND (reference sequence). V shed 3 bases, J shed 1 base, and the junction held 2 bases outside the gene matches. The CDR3 has 15 residues. CDR3 in amino acids: CASSIQGASNQPQHF. The CDR3 nucleotides are TGTGCCAGTAGTATTCAGGGGGCAAGCAATCAGCCCCAGCATTTT.

This clone was counted once. The V and J genes are TRBV27 and TRBJ2-5; 11 bases align to TRBD1. The CDR3 totals 16 residues. Per germline, CDR1 MNHEY and CDR2 SMNVEV (reference sequence). Unmatched junction bases numbered 10, after V lost 5 bases and J lost 5 bases. CDR3 amino acids: CASSPASGTGGETQYF. CDR3 nucleotide sequence: TGTGCCAGCAGTCCAGCCTCCGGGACAGGGGGGGAGACCCAGTACTTC.

The rearrangement joins TRBV5-1 to TRBJ1-2; D unclear. The CDR3 sequence is 14 residues long. V lost 4 bases, J lost 0 bases, and 10 bases lay in between. Germline loops: CDR1 SGHRS, CDR2 YFSETQ. The CDR3 loop reads CASSPRTANYGYTF. CDR3 nucleotides: TGCGCCAGCAGCCCTAGGACGGCTAACTATGGCTACACCTTC.

The sample holds a few counts of this clone. The chain joins TRBV25-1 to TRBJ1-2; D unresolved. The V gene lost 1 base and the J gene lost 4 bases, with 7 bases spanning the gap. The CDR3 has 13 amino acids. Looked up from germline, CDR1 is MGHDK and CDR2 is SYGVNS. The CDR3 region has the DNA TGTGCCAGCAGTGAATCGTGGAGCTATGGCTACACCTTC. Translated: CASSESWSYGYTF.

This clone was found a few times. In DNA, the CDR3 is TGTGCCAGCAGCAAAGCGCTGGCGGGACCTCGGTTAGAGACCCAGTACTTC. The encoded protein is CASSKALAGPRLETQYF. The chain carries TRBV21-1 and TRBJ2-5; no check of the table's D call, TRBD2, against the DNA was made. TRBV21-1 corresponds to a pseudogene. The CDR3 spans 17 residues.